This T cell receptor beta chain was sequenced during a study of early T cells in non-severe SARS-CoV-2 infection. Background on the study: Sequenced material consisted of bulk RNA (from unsorted whole blood), and chains were unpaired.

Individual cDNA molecules were tagged with unique molecular identifiers. MiXCR, run by TCRdb on the 5' RACE reads, gives a single entry per CDR3 protein. The sample holds 100,000 to 150,000 distinct CDR3 sequences, under 15% seen once. Study conclusions and caveats: Private and CD4 specificities were missed by VDJdb matching, skewed to anti-spike CD8.

Turning to this clonotype: Its specificity is unknown.

V was pared by 0 bases and J by 6 bases, with 16 bases between. This CDR3 comprises 16 residues. CDR1 and CDR2 (germline): SGHDT, YYEEEE. Sequenced sample: whole blood. The source of this sequence is an adult who was a healthcare worker with PCR-confirmed SARS-CoV-2 infection or an uninfected control (not recorded which). The gene calls are TRBV5-6 and TRBJ2-4; D is unclear. The CDR3 sequence is CASSLGIRSSGNIQYF. The CDR3 DNA reads as TGTGCCAGCAGCTTGGGGATAAGGAGTTCAGGAAACATTCAGTACTTC.